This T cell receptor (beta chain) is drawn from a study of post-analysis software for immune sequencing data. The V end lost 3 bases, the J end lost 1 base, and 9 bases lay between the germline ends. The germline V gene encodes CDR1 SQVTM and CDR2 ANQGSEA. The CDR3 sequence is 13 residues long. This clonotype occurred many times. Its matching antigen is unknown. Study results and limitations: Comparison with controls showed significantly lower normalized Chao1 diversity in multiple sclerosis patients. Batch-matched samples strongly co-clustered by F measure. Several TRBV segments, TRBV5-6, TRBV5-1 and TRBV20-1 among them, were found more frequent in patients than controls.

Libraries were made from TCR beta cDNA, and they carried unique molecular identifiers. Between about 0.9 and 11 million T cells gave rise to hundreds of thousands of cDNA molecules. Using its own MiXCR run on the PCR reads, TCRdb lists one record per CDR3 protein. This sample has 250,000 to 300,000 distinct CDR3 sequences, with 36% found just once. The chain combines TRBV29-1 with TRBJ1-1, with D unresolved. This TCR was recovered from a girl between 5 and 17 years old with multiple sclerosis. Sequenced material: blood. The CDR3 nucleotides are TGCAGCGTTGATAACACGGGGAACACTGAAGCTTTCTTT. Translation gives CSVDNTGNTEAFF.